One and the same sample provided the 5 T cell receptor beta chains below, sequenced in a study of shared clonotypes between healthy human individuals. Profiled with immunoSEQ multiplex PCR; TCRdb holds only in-frame clones, not every one. Of 850,000 to 1,200,000 clones detected, roughly 80% appear once; the ten largest clones hold less than 1.5%. The sample comprised memory CD4+ T cells sorted from blood. Subset in this sample: CD45RA-negative fraction. The source of these receptors is a man between 18 and 35 years old in good health.

This clone showed up just a few times. The chain has TRBV19 and TRBJ2-3; no definite D call. The V gene's germline CDR1 is LNHDA and CDR2 SQIVND (reference sequence). V was trimmed by 2 bases and J by 10 bases, leaving 16 bases between them. This CDR3 spans 14 amino acids. CDR3 amino acids: CASSISGPIPSQYF. CDR3 DNA sequence: TGTGCCAGTAGTATATCCGGGCCCATACCATCGCAGTATTTT.

J is TRBJ2-1 and V is TRBV19; D tentatively reads TRBD1 or TRBD2 (6 bases each). The V end lost 3 bases, the J end lost 0 bases, and 12 bases lay between the germline ends. Germline lookup yields CDR1 LNHDA and CDR2 SQIVND (reference sequence). The CDR3 is 16 amino acids. The CDR3 loop reads CASSIEGGYSYNEQFF. The DNA for the CDR3 is TGTGCCAGTAGTATCGAAGGGGGGTACTCCTACAATGAGCAGTTCTTC.

The rearrangement uses TRBV11-2 and TRBJ2-1; 11 bases match TRBD2. V was pared by 3 bases and J by 5 bases, with 3 bases of the junction left unmatched. The CDR3 length is 15 residues. Germline V gene data show CDR1 as SGHAT and CDR2 as FQNNGV. CDR3 loop: CASSLLGLADNEQFF. Written as DNA, the CDR3 is TGTGCCAGCAGCTTGCTGGGACTAGCGGACAATGAGCAGTTCTTC.

V and J are TRBV6-1 and TRBJ2-7; D is possibly TRBD1 (6 bases). The germline V and J ends were trimmed by 0 bases and 2 bases, with 14 bases remaining between them. Germline assignment: CDR1 MNHNS and CDR2 SASEGT. The CDR3 has 16 residues. The CDR3 here is CASSEARWQGTYEQYF. CDR3 bases: TGTGCCAGCAGTGAAGCGCGGTGGCAGGGGACCTACGAGCAGTACTTC.

The chain joins TRBV18 to TRBJ2-5; TRBD2 aligns across 9 bases. This CDR3 spans 17 amino acids. CDR1 is KGHSH, CDR2 LQKENI, per germline. The junction had 14 bases not matched to a gene; V was cut back by 4 bases and J by 5 bases. CDR3 sequence (DNA): TGTGCCAGCTCACACCGCGTCCTAGCGGGGTCGGAGGAGACCCAGTACTTC. This gives the protein CASSHRVLAGSEETQYF.